This T cell receptor beta chain was identified during a study of shared clonotypes between healthy human individuals. CD45RO negativity and positive selection for CCR7 defined naive CD8 cells, a population that excluded terminally differentiated effector memory CD45RA+ cells. The repertoire was sequenced with immunoSEQ multiplex PCR; TCRdb's copy has only in-frame clones and lacks some. The sample lists millions of clones; approximately 94% were seen once. This TCR was recovered from a young man in good health. Input material: naive CD8+ T cells sorted from blood.

CDR3 DNA: TGTGCCAGCAGCCCAGAAGGGGAAGGGGCGCCCGGGGAGCTGTTTTTT. Protein product: CASSPEGEGAPGELFF. The gene calls are TRBV9 and TRBJ2-2; a weak D match, TRBD1 (5 bases). Germline CDR1 reads SGDLS; CDR2 reads YYNGEE. With 4 bases removed from V and 6 bases from J, the gap between germline ends came to 19 bases. This CDR3 has 16 residues.